This paragraph reports one T cell receptor (beta chain). The target of this receptor is not known. Per-base qualities were not stored, and no clone one base away is much larger. Its CDR3 holds 12 amino acids, cysteine through phenylalanine. CDR3 DNA only is kept here, 36 bases in frame from base 1. CDR1 SQVTM and CDR2 ANQGSEA are derived from the germline V gene. V and J lose 3 bases and 4 bases, and a span of 7 bases separates them. This sample is part of a study of vaccination and CD4 T cells after COVID-19 (dated by TCRdb to about 2022). Context from the whole study: Convalescent patients had a positive SARS-CoV-2 result on nasal swab PCR, and of these patients, about ten had mild disease and one had severe disease. The convalescent cohort comprised six males and four females, including two Hispanic individuals, seven Caucasians, two Asians and one multiracial person. Participants received two doses of either the Pfizer-BioNTech BNT162b2 vaccine (n=8) or the Moderna mRNA-1273 vaccine (n=2). Post-COVID blood samples from convalescent patients were collected a median of roughly 100 days after diagnosis, with a range of roughly 30 to 170 days. Post-vaccine blood samples were obtained a median of approximately 74 days after the second vaccine dose, with a range of 14 to 241 days. A few convalescent patients gave samples both early after vaccination (day 14) and late after vaccination (days 161 to 241). In roughly 11 COVID-19 convalescent patients and a handful of infection-naive healthy vaccine recipients, the spike-specific CD4+ TCR repertoire before mRNA vaccination was compared with the repertoire after mRNA vaccination.

Summary of the overall study and its limitations: In convalescent patients, a median about 84% of post-vaccine SARS-CoV-2-reactive clones were detected only after vaccination, and vaccine-specific priming was suggested by this finding. The median number of SARS-CoV-2-reactive clonotypes rose from 20 to 25 after infection to 38 after vaccination, but the change was not significant. In convalescent patients, nearly all vaccine-specific clones (304 of 307) were found to be mono-reactive for SARS-CoV-2 spike rather than cross-reactive with common cold coronaviruses. The number of convalescent patients in the study was relatively small, and the study did not examine early timepoints following natural infection.

The library was produced with PCR. Sequencer: Illumina iSeq 100. As for the authors' bioinformatics: Non-productive sequences were removed, and CDR3s that did not start with C, did not end with F or W, or were shorter than 7 amino acids were discarded. Levenshtein distances (stringdist) and unrooted phylogenetic trees (ape) in R version 3.6.1 were used to assess CDR3 homology. The raw public data were reprocessed by TCRdb itself: fastp quality trimming at Q25, MiXCR clonotype calling, in-frame beta chains only. Each CDR3 protein gets just one entry, which takes the most common genes and DNA from the rows behind it. For this entry, the V and J calls and clone size follow TCRdb and not the study's own pipeline. The sample table records roughly 30,000 distinct CDR3 sequences; 50% to 65% of these occur just once. The ten largest clones take up more than 5.5% of the sample. Reading the label with the study, this specimen's time point is: late sampling 161 to 241 days after vaccination in a few convalescent patients. The convalescent patients' positive SARS-CoV-2 PCR tests were from March to December 2020, which was before the Alpha, Beta and Delta variants emerged in the United States. PBMCs were separated from whole blood using Ficoll-Paque Plus gradient centrifugation and then either used fresh or cryopreserved at -140C.

The receptor was isolated from a human donor who had recovered from COVID-19. The chain employs TRBV29-1 and TRBJ2-1; too little of a D gene remains to name it. This specimen was CD4+ T cells from blood, taken about 7 months after SARS-CoV-2 vaccination. CDR3 sequence: CSVDPSYNEQFF. In nucleotides, the sequence is TGCAGCGTTGATCCATCGTACAATGAGCAGTTCTTC.